The source of this TCR beta chain is a study of beta chain features in type 1 diabetes. General study points: When Type 1 diabetes patients were examined, their TCRB CDR3s proved moderately but significantly shorter in all four CD4+ subsets. Insertion counts at VDJ junctions were lower in type 1 diabetes patients, who also showed more deletions there. Amplification by PCR could prefer shorter templates, with the same effect in patients and controls.

In its sample, this clone is medium-sized. Its antigen is not known. J was trimmed by 4 bases and V by 2 bases; bases with no gene match: 5. Per the germline V gene, CDR1 is MNHNY and CDR2 is SVGAGI (reference sequence). The CDR3 has 15 residues. Via the markers CD45RO/CCR7/CD25/CD127/CD95/CD27, stem cell-like memory, regulatory, central memory and naive CD4+ cells were sorted. Purity exceeded 95% in all sorted populations. Isolated RNA was reverse transcribed in full, so expressed TCRB transcripts were sequenced. Profiling relied on immunoSEQ multiplex PCR, and the TCRdb table lists in-frame clones only, not all of them. The repertoire consists of approximately 43,000 clones, with approximately 62% occurring once and the leading ten covering 1.5% to 2%.

This sequence originates from a man younger than 40 with type 1 diabetes. Some clones in this sample may be carry-over from other donors' samples. Sequencing was performed on Tregs from blood. V is TRBV6-6 and J is TRBJ1-2; TRBD1 matches 9 bases. In DNA form, the CDR3 reads TGTGCCAGCAGTTACACCGGACAGGGGAGCTATGGCTACACCTTC. Amino acids: CASSYTGQGSYGYTF.